Below, 29 T cell receptor beta chains from the same sample are listed, as sequenced in a study of metastatic and nonmetastatic thyroid tumors. Every patient was untreated before thyroid surgery. TCRdb reanalyzed the PCR reads via MiXCR. The sample contains around 45,000 clones, about 4.2% of which appear only once. Sequenced input: blood. The receptors originated from a female donor with papillary thyroid cancer or a benign thyroid nodule (not recorded which). Some clones in this sample may be carry-over from other donors' samples.

This clone came up a few times. CDR3 loop: CASLGSDRANTGELFF. The CDR3 DNA follows: TGTGCCAGTTTGGGGAGCGACCGCGCGAACACCGGGGAGCTGTTTTTT. This rearrangement joins TRBV6-1 to TRBJ2-2; TRBD2 is a possible D gene (5 bases). Trimming removed 9 bases at V and 0 bases at J, with 17 bases between. Germline V gene lookup returns CDR1 MNHNS and CDR2 SASEGT. This CDR3 spans 16 amino acids.

This clone was seen more than once but under ten times. V is TRBV27 and J is TRBJ2-7; maybe TRBD2 (5 bases). The V end was cut by 0 bases, the J end by 5 bases, with 17 bases between. In germline, CDR1 is MNHEY, CDR2 SMNVEV (reference sequence). This CDR3 region has 16 residues. CDR3 DNA: TGTGCCAGCAGTTTATCCTCCCCCTGGACTCCTAACGAGCAGTACTTC. Protein product: CASSLSSPWTPNEQYF.

Only a few counts were recorded for this clone. This may be a read error: a much more frequent sequence differs by one nucleotide. The V call is TRBV27, the J call TRBJ1-1; D not certain. This CDR3 comprises 14 residues. Looked up from germline, CDR1 is MNHEY and CDR2 is SMNVEV (reference sequence). The CDR3 DNA reads as TGTGCCAGCAGGCCTGACCTCAGGAACGCTGAAGCTTTCTTT. Protein product: CASRPDLRNAEAFF.

This clone showed up many times. The CDR3 DNA sequence: TGCAGCGTTAGTAGGGAGCACAGCGGGAGCGAGCAGTACTTC. The encoded protein is CSVSREHSGSEQYF. This sequence joins TRBV29-1 and TRBJ2-7, with TRBD2 identical over 8 bases. Germline V lookup: CDR1 SQVTM, CDR2 ANQGSEA. Trimming cost V 5 bases and J 6 bases; bases outside gene matches: 12. The CDR3 contains 14 residues.

The chain uses TRBV6-1 and TRBJ2-7; TRBD2 matches 12 bases. Germline loops: CDR1 MNHNS, CDR2 SASEGT. This CDR3 has 15 residues. Trimming removed 4 bases from V and 2 bases from J; junction bases left unmatched: 3. CDR3 loop: CASSGGLAGTYEQYF. Written as DNA, the CDR3 is TGTGCCAGCAGTGGAGGACTAGCGGGAACCTACGAGCAGTACTTC.

This clone was observed a few times. The chain recombines TRBV19 with TRBJ2-2, with D perhaps TRBD2 (5 bases). Germline V gene lookup returns CDR1 LNHDA and CDR2 SQIVND (reference sequence). Trimming left V 3 bases short and J 2 bases short, with 10 bases between. The CDR3 length is 15 residues. This CDR3 is CASSMDLANTGELFF. The CDR3 coding sequence is TGTGCCAGTAGTATGGACTTAGCTAACACCGGGGAGCTGTTTTTT.

This clone has a count of ten or more. The chain is built from TRBV4-1 and TRBJ2-1, with D uncertain. Germline V lookup: CDR1 MGHRA, CDR2 YSYEKL. The CDR3 is 17 residues long. Trimming took off 4 bases at V and 4 bases at J, with 20 bases between the two ends. CDR3 sequence reads: CASSRGSHSQSYNEQFF. In DNA form, the CDR3 reads TGCGCCAGCAGCCGAGGCTCACACTCCCAGTCTTACAATGAGCAGTTCTTC.

This clone has more than one count but fewer than ten. The sample holds other DNA sequences that translate to the same CDR3. The gene calls are TRBV5-1 and TRBJ1-3; D possibly corresponds to TRBD1 (6 bases). The CDR3 has 15 residues. V lost 4 bases and J 4 bases, leaving 15 bases between the germline ends. CDR1 is SGHRS, CDR2 YFSETQ, per germline. CDR3 sequence reads: CASSPTTGTGNTIYF. Written as DNA, the CDR3 is TGCGCCAGCAGCCCAACTACAGGGACCGGAAACACCATATATTTT.

The sample holds many counts of this clone. The chain couples TRBV9 to TRBJ2-3, with TRBD2 identical over 9 bases. The CDR3 spans 15 residues. The germline CDR1 and CDR2 sequences are SGDLS and YYNGEE. V lost 0 bases and J lost 2; bases outside the gene matches: 1. Here the CDR3 reads CASSVGTSVTDTQYF. In nucleotides, the CDR3 is TGTGCCAGCAGCGTAGGGACTAGCGTCACAGATACGCAGTATTTT.

Many counts were recorded for this clone. The chain uses TRBV19 and TRBJ1-2; 7 nucleotides agree with TRBD1. This CDR3 spans 15 amino acids. Germline-derived CDR1 and CDR2 are LNHDA and SQIVND (reference sequence). Losses at the gene ends were 4 bases for V and 8 bases for J; bases not matched to a gene: 13. This CDR3 is CASSNERQGGLGYTF. Written as DNA, the CDR3 is TGTGCCAGTAGTAACGAGCGACAGGGAGGCCTCGGCTACACCTTC.

This clone was observed many times. V usage is TRBV4-1 and J usage is TRBJ2-2, with 9 positions matching TRBD2. The CDR3 is made up of 19 amino acids. From germline, CDR1 is MGHRA and CDR2 YSYEKL. J was trimmed by 0 bases and V by 1 base; bases with no gene match: 9. CDR3 coding DNA: TGCGCCAGCAGCCAAGGAGTACTCCGACTAGCGGCGAACACCGGGGAGCTGTTTTTT. This gives the protein CASSQGVLRLAANTGELFF.

This clone occurred many times. V gene TRBV10-1 combines with J gene TRBJ1-5; D uncertain. The CDR3 has 13 amino acids. Germline CDR1 is WNHNN and CDR2 is SYGVQD (reference sequence). The ends were cut back, 8 bases at V and 2 bases at J, with 10 bases in the middle. In DNA form, the CDR3 reads TGCGCCAGCGTGGTCCTGGGCAATCAGCCCCAGCATTTT. This encodes CASVVLGNQPQHF.

This clone appeared a few times. The chain links TRBV7-3 to TRBJ2-5; D unresolved. Germline V CDR1 and CDR2: SGHTA, FQGTGA. The V end was cut by 1 base, the J end by 5 bases, with 11 bases between. The CDR3 contains 14 residues. The CDR3 nucleotides are TGTGCCAGCAGCTTAATGCCCAGTTCGGAGACCCAGTACTTC. Its protein product is CASSLMPSSETQYF.

In its sample, this clone was seen many times. The chain is built from TRBV9 and TRBJ2-7; a weak D match, TRBD2 (6 bases). The germline V and J ends were trimmed by 0 bases and 3 bases, with 13 bases remaining between them. The germline gives CDR1 SGDLS, CDR2 YYNGEE. The CDR3 loop spans 15 amino acids. CDR3 region: CASSVALGGSYEQYF. The CDR3 nucleotides are TGTGCCAGCAGCGTAGCATTGGGGGGTAGCTACGAGCAGTACTTC.

This clone appeared a few times. This chain connects TRBV7-8 to TRBJ2-7; unclear D gene. The germline gives CDR1 SGHVS, CDR2 FQNEAQ. The CDR3 is 15 amino acids. V was clipped by 0 bases and J by 2 bases, with 11 bases between them. CDR3: CASSLAESQTYEQYF. DNA of the CDR3: TGTGCCAGCAGCTTAGCGGAAAGCCAAACCTACGAGCAGTACTTC. Looking up the rest from reference TRBV7-8 and TRBJ2-7 gives the full variable domain: GAGVSQSPRYKVAKRGQDVALRCDPISGHVSLFWYQQALGQGPEFLTYFQNEAQLDKSGLPSDRFFAERPEGSVSTLKIQRTQQEDSAVYLCASSLAESQTYEQYFGPGTRLTVT.

In its sample, this clone was seen a few times. Being one base from a much bigger clone, this may be a read error. The J gene is TRBJ1-4, the V gene TRBV12-3 or TRBV12-4; maybe TRBD1 (5 bases). With 1 base removed from V and 9 bases from J, the gap between germline ends came to 15 bases. The length of the CDR3 is 15 residues. The CDR3 loop is CASSLVMGEGQKLFF. CDR3 in DNA: TGTGCCAGCAGTTTAGTTATGGGTGAGGGGCAAAAACTGTTTTTT.

This clone was recorded many times. J is TRBJ2-3 and V is TRBV30; tentatively, D is TRBD1 or TRBD2 (5 bases each). Trimming shortened V by 4 bases and J by 4 bases, and 15 bases separated the two germline ends. The CDR3 is made up of 14 amino acids. Germline V lookup: CDR1 GTSNPN, CDR2 SVGIG (reference sequence). Here the CDR3 reads CAWKYGGAADTQYF. The CDR3 DNA is TGTGCCTGGAAGTATGGGGGAGCAGCAGATACGCAGTATTTT.

Many counts were recorded for this clone. The genes are TRBV6-6 and TRBJ2-2, with 8 bases matching TRBD2. V trimming: 2 bases; J trimming: 6 bases; junction bases outside the gene matches: 14. There are 18 residues in the CDR3. Per the germline V gene, CDR1 is MNHNY and CDR2 is SVGAGI (reference sequence). CDR3 amino acids: CASSYENPGTSSPGELFF. The CDR3 bases are TGTGCCAGCAGTTACGAAAACCCCGGGACTAGTTCTCCCGGGGAGCTGTTTTTT.

Turning to this clone: A much larger clone lies one base from this, so it may be a read error. The rearrangement joins TRBV10-1 to TRBJ2-1; the match to TRBD1 covers 9 bases. Germline CDR1 and CDR2: WNHNN and SYGVQD (reference sequence). CDR3 size: 15 residues. V lost 3 bases, J lost 7 bases, and 7 bases stayed unmatched. The CDR3 sequence is CASSDSGTGWNEQFF. CDR3 nucleotides: TGCGCCAGCAGTGATTCGGGGACAGGGTGGAATGAGCAGTTCTTC.

Many counts were recorded for this clone. Here the CDR3 DNA reads TGTGCCAGCAGCCCAGACAGCACTCTGAGGCCCCAGCATTTT. It specifies CASSPDSTLRPQHF. V usage is TRBV7-2 and J usage is TRBJ1-5; D may be TRBD1 (5 bases). V lost 5 bases and J 9 bases, leaving 17 bases between the germline ends. This CDR3 is 14 amino acids long. The germline V gene has CDR1 SGHTA and CDR2 FQGNSA.

This clone was detected many times. This chain uses TRBV2 with TRBJ1-5; D unresolved. V gave up 3 bases and J gave up 1 base, with 4 bases separating them. Germline V lookup: CDR1 SNHLY, CDR2 FYNNEI. CDR3 length: 13 amino acids. The CDR3 spells CASSDNSNQPQHF. CDR3 bases: TGTGCCAGCAGTGACAACAGCAATCAGCCCCAGCATTTT.

V gene TRBV6-4 combines with J gene TRBJ2-3, with TRBD2 identical over 8 bases. The CDR3 length is 15 residues. V dropped 7 bases and J dropped 9; count of bases not matched to a gene: 15. CDR1 is MRHNA, CDR2 SNTAGT, per germline. DNA for the CDR3: TGTGCCAGCATTCCCGATCCGGGAGGGAAAGAGACGCAGTATTTT. The encoded protein is CASIPDPGGKETQYF.

This clone was recorded at least ten times. The chain joins TRBV10-3 to TRBJ2-7, with 8 bases aligning to TRBD1. The CDR3 is 16 amino acids. Germline lookup yields CDR1 ENHRY and CDR2 SYGVKD. V dropped 0 bases and J dropped 1; count of bases not matched to a gene: 5. The CDR3 DNA follows: TGTGCCATCAGTGAGTCTTCCGGGACAGGATCCTACGAGCAGTACTTC. Translated: CAISESSGTGSYEQYF.

The chain is built from TRBV7-2 and TRBJ1-6; D is uncertain. CDR1 is SGHTA, CDR2 FQGNSA, per germline. The CDR3 runs to 17 residues. Trimming took off 1 base at V and 10 bases at J, with 20 bases between the two ends. CDR3 sequence reads: CASSLEGMAIGNSPLHF. Here the CDR3 DNA reads TGTGCCAGCAGCTTAGAGGGCATGGCAATTGGGAACTCACCCCTCCACTTT. Full variable domain (remainder filled in from reference TRBV7-2 and TRBJ1-6): GAGVSQSPSNKVTEKGKDVELRCDPISGHTALYWYRQSLGQGLEFLIYFQGNSAPDKSGLPSDRFSAERTGGSVSTLTIQRTQQEDSAVYLCASSLEGMAIGNSPLHFGNGTRLTVT.

Worth noting for this clone: One end of the junction varies from germline; a read error may be responsible. The chain joins TRBV24-1 to TRBJ2-1, with 11 bases matching TRBD2. The germline V gene has CDR1 KGHDR and CDR2 SFDVKD. This CDR3 is built from 16 residues. CDR3 in amino acids: CDTSDFSGRGGNEQLF. CDR3 DNA: TGTGACACCAGTGATTTTAGCGGGAGGGGGGGGAATGAGCAGCTCTTC.

As for this clone: Being one base from a much bigger clone, this may be a read error. The V and J genes are TRBV29-1 and TRBJ2-3, with D possibly matching TRBD1 (6 bases). CDR3 length: 16 residues. Per the germline V gene, CDR1 is SQVTM and CDR2 is ANQGSEA. Here the CDR3 DNA reads TGCAGCGTTCTCCCACAGGGCCGGTTCTCCTCAGATACGCTGTATTTT. This codes for CSVLPQGRFSSDTLYF.

This rearrangement joins TRBV14 to TRBJ1-1; D possibly corresponds to TRBD1 (5 bases). Per germline, CDR1 SGHDN and CDR2 FVKESK. V was clipped by 4 bases and J by 0 bases, with 12 bases between them. The CDR3 spans 15 residues. The CDR3 DNA sequence: TGTGCCAGCAGCCTTTGGACAAACTTGAACACTGAAGCTTTCTTT. It codes for CASSLWTNLNTEAFF. Variable domain in full (rest from reference TRBV14 and TRBJ1-1): EAGVTQFPSHSVIEKGQTVTLRCDPISGHDNLYWYRRVMGKEIKFLLHFVKESKQDESGMPNNRFLAERTGGTYSTLKVQPAELEDSGVYFCASSLWTNLNTEAFFGQGTRLTVV.

This clone was seen a handful of times. J is TRBJ2-7 and V is TRBV6-5; TRBD2 is a possible D gene (5 bases). This CDR3 region has 13 residues. Trimming shortened V by 2 bases and J by 3 bases, and 8 bases separated the two germline ends. CDR1 MNHEY and CDR2 SVGAGI come from the germline V gene. DNA for the CDR3: TGTGCCAGCAGTTACCGGGGATTCTACGAGCAGTACTTC. This encodes CASSYRGFYEQYF.

This clone is judged medium-sized (0.01 to 0.1%). The chain links TRBV20-1 to TRBJ2-2, with 11 bases lining up with TRBD2. The V segment lost 0 bases and the J segment 5 bases; nucleotides outside the gene matches: 5. Germline CDR1 DFQATT, CDR2 SNEGSKA (reference sequence). The CDR3 has 16 residues. CDR3 coding DNA: TGCAGTGCTAGAGATGCACTAGCGGGAGAAACCGGGGAGCTGTTTTTT. Protein product: CSARDALAGETGELFF.